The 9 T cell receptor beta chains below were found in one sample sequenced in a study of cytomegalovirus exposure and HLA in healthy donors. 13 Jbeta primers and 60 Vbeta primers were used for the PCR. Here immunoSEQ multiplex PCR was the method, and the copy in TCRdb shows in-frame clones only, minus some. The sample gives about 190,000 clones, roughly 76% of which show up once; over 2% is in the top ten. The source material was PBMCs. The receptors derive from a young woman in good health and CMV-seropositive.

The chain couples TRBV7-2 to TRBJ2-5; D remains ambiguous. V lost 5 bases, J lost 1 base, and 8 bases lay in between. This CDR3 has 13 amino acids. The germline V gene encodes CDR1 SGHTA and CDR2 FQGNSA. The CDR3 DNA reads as TGTGCCAGCAGCCCCGAGGCCCAAGAGACCCAGTACTTC. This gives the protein CASSPEAQETQYF.

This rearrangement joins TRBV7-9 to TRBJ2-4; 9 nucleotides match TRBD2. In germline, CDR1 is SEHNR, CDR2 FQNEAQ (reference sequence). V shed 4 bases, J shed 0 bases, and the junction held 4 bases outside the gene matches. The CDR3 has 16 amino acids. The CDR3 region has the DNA TGTGCCAGCAGCTCGGTACTAGCGGGAGCCAAAAACATTCAGTACTTC. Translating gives CASSSVLAGAKNIQYF.

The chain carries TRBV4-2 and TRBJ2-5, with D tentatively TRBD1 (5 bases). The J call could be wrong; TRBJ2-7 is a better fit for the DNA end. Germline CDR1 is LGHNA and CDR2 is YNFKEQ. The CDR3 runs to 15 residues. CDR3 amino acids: CASSPRPSREYEQYF. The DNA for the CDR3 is TGTGCCAGCAGCCCGCGCCCCAGCAGGGAATACGAGCAGTACTTC.

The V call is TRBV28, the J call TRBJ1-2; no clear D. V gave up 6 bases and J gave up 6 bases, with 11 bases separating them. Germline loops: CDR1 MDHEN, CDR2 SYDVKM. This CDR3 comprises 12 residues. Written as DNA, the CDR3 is TGTGCCAGCAGATCAAACAGTGATGGCTACACCTTC. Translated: CASRSNSDGYTF.

The CDR3 region has the DNA TGTGCCAGCAGCGCCCGCAGCGGGAGGGTTGAGACCCAGTACTTC. This codes for CASSARSGRVETQYF. The gene calls are TRBV13 and TRBJ2-5; 10 bases agree with TRBD2. CDR1 and CDR2 (germline): PRHDT, FYEKMQ (reference sequence). J gave up 5 bases and V 5 bases, and 8 bases lay outside the gene matches. The CDR3 loop spans 15 amino acids.

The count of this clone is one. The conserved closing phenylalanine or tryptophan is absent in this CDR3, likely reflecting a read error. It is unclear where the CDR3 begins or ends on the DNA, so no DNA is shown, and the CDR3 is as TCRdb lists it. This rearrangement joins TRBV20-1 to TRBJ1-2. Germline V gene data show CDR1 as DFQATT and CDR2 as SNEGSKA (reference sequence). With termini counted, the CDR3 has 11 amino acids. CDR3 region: CSASGPGLIDV.

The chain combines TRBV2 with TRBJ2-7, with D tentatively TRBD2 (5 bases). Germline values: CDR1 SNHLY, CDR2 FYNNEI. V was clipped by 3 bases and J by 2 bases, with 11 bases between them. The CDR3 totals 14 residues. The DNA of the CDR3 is TGTGCCAGCAGTGATAAGTCAGCGGCCTACGAGCAGTACTTC. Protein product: CASSDKSAAYEQYF.

The DNA for the CDR3 is TGTGCCAGCAGGAAGGTAGGGGTACAGGGGGAGACCCAGTACTTC. Its protein product is CASRKVGVQGETQYF. The rearrangement joins TRBV5-5 to TRBJ2-5; 7 bases align to TRBD1. J was trimmed by 5 bases and V by 5 bases; bases with no gene match: 12. The CDR3 has 15 amino acids. Germline CDR1 reads SGHKS; CDR2 reads YYEKEE (reference sequence).

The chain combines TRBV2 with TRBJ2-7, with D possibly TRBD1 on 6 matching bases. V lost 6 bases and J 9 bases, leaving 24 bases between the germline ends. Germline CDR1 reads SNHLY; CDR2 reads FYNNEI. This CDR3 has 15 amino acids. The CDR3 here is CASRDSGVPTFGQYF. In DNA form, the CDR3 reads TGTGCCAGCAGAGATTCAGGGGTTCCTACCTTTGGGCAGTACTTC.